This entry is about one T cell receptor (beta chain). Some clones are missing from TCRdb's copy, which holds only in-frame ones; the method was immunoSEQ multiplex PCR. The top ten hold about 3% of the sample, which has approximately 110,000 clones, roughly 80% seen once. Germline-derived CDR1 and CDR2 are SGDLS and YYNGEE. This CDR3 comprises 14 residues. The V and J ends lost 1 base and 2 bases respectively, with 10 bases between them. The source of the sample is a study of radiation and T cells in renal cell carcinoma. Time point of the sample: baseline pretreatment blood. Treatment given: 15 Gy SBRT to primary tumor, nephrectomy 4 weeks later.

The source is a woman aged 55-70 years with renal cell carcinoma. The chain carries TRBV9 and TRBJ2-7; D is possibly TRBD1 (5 bases). Specimen: blood, collected from a patient whose treatment included radiotherapy and nephrectomy. In DNA form, the CDR3 reads TGTGCCAGCAGCGTACAGGGTTTACCCTACGAGCAGTACTTC. Its translation is CASSVQGLPYEQYF.